This T cell receptor beta chain originates from a study of cytomegalovirus exposure and HLA in healthy donors. Trimming removed 5 bases at V and 6 bases at J, with 11 bases between. CDR3 length: 13 residues. CDR1 MNHEY and CDR2 SVGAGI come from the germline V gene. This clone was seen only a few times. Its cognate antigen is unknown. Amplification used 60 Vbeta primers and 13 Jbeta primers. Using immunoSEQ multiplex PCR, the repertoire was profiled, and TCRdb retains in-frame clones only, with some absent. The sample lists some 150,000 clones; less than 80% were seen once. General study results and limits: With later analysis, a missense DCLRE1C variant became linked to TCR beta V- and J-gene trimming.

Sequencing was done on a sample of PBMCs. The rearrangement links TRBV6-5 to TRBJ2-1; no clear D gene. This receptor was obtained from a man aged 35-49 years in good health and CMV-seronegative. The CDR3 coding sequence is TGTGCCAGCAGTAAACTTATCGGCAATGAGCAGTTCTTC. It is translated as CASSKLIGNEQFF.